This T cell receptor (beta chain) was captured by sequencing in a study of OX40 agonist ivuxolimab in advanced cancers. Study at large: Patients got intravenous ivuxolimab at 0.01 to 10 mg/kg every 2 weeks. People who had prior anti-PD-1, anti-PD-L1 or anti-CTLA-4 therapy could take part, and under 45% had some. Three patients had partial responses: one hepatocellular carcinoma, two cutaneous melanoma.

This table comes from immunoSEQ multiplex PCR, and its TCRdb copy is limited to in-frame clones, with some not included. The data contain 80,000 or so clones, approximately 94% of them singletons. This specimen consisted of CD4+ or CD8+ T cells sorted from blood, obtained in a trial of the OX40 agonist ivuxolimab. This TCR derives from an adult with an advanced solid tumor such as melanoma, head and neck, liver or kidney cancer.

Written as DNA, the CDR3 is TGTGCCAGCAGCGGGGCCGATACCGGGGAGCTGTTTTTT. This encodes CASSGADTGELFF. The chain links TRBV9 to TRBJ2-2; D not resolved. This CDR3 comprises 13 residues. Germline CDR1 is SGDLS and CDR2 is YYNGEE. V lost 3 bases to trimming and J lost 5 bases, with 8 bases between them.